The subject of this entry is one T cell receptor beta chain. Researchers sorted participants into cohorts using their self-reported clinical history. Two negative PCRs, clearance, or symptom resolution characterized the recovered Cohort 3 donors. Original processing notes: Counts of nucleated cells, estimated from reference gene primer amplification, were obtained. Profiling relied on immunoSEQ multiplex PCR, and the TCRdb table lists in-frame clones only, not all of them. V and J calls and clone size come straight from that table; D and trimming were deduced from the DNA. The profile covers some 430,000 clones, with around 91% appearing a single time and less than 0.75% taken by the ten largest. The sample comes from a study of blood T cell repertoires in COVID-19. About the study: T cells, B-cell-depleted T cells, or PBMCs supplied cDNA or gDNA.

The CDR3 consists of 15 residues. Germline V gene lookup returns CDR1 MNHEY and CDR2 SMNVEV (reference sequence). Unmatched junction bases numbered 8, after V lost 5 bases and J lost 4 bases. Sequenced sample: PBMCs or T cells enriched from blood (not recorded which). The clonotype originates from a man aged 18 to 35 who had recovered from COVID-19. The genes are TRBV27 and TRBJ1-2, with 9 nucleotides matching TRBD1. CDR3 protein: CASSPQGAQGYGYTF. The CDR3 DNA reads as TGTGCCAGCAGTCCACAGGGGGCGCAGGGCTATGGCTACACCTTC.